This T cell receptor (beta chain) was documented in a study of CD8 T cells in Susac syndrome (dated by TCRdb to the late 2010s). In terms of the full investigation: Among the sequenced Susac syndrome patients, over five had clinically active disease and fewer than 10 were in clinical remission. At blood withdrawal, Susac syndrome patients were either therapy-naive, taking corticosteroids (in some cases with IVIg as well), or taking IVIg alone. Repertoire sequencing was used to test whether CD8+ T cell activation and differentiation in Susac syndrome was antigen driven.

Here is what the overall study found, with its caveats: The number of individuals in the TCR sequencing and HLA analysis was recognized as being relatively small. In patients with Susac syndrome, the CD4+ T cell repertoire showed no detectable clonal expansion.

The CDR3 spans 11 residues, from the cysteine through the phenylalanine. Only CDR3 DNA is held: 33 bases, read in frame from base 1. V gives up 4 bases and J gives up 8 bases, and the segment between their germline ends measures 11 bases. Taken from the germline V gene, the CDR1 and CDR2 loops are SQVTM and ANQGSEA. RNA was extracted with the RNeasy kit and about 0.45 to 1 ug was reverse transcribed using random hexamers. The immunoSEQ multiplex PCR assay, covering 54 Vbeta and 13 Jbeta segments, was used to amplify TCR beta CDR3 regions. PCR amplification bias was corrected by using a synthetic template baseline for primer optimization and computational correction. In the authors' own workflow: Reads were assigned to V, D and J genes according to IMGT and analyzed in immunoSEQ Analyzer, with only productive sequences retained. Clonality was computed as one minus Shannon entropy normalized by log2 of the number of productive unique sequences. For each patient and control, public and private clones were evaluated within the 100 most prevalent clones. Susac-specific clones were defined as absent from healthy and MS cohorts, roughly 1,100 published viral clones and other ImmuneACCESS disease sequences. TCRdb's own reprocessing of the public reads used fastp at Q25 and MiXCR and kept productive beta chains. Rows are combined by CDR3 protein, so each entry shows the most common genes and DNA. TCRdb, not the original authors, processed these V and J calls. This sample has over 150,000 distinct CDR3 sequences in its table, and 90% to 95% of those were observed once. The biggest ten clones account for around 0.095% of the sample.

High-throughput TCR beta sequencing profiled peripheral blood CD8+ and CD4+ T cells from healthy donors, Susac syndrome patients and multiple sclerosis patients. Susac syndrome patients met recently defined diagnostic criteria for definite or probable disease. CD8+ TEMRA cells were enriched by FACS, while bulk CD8+ and CD4+ T cells were purified by magnetic negative isolation. Blood was collected in EDTA tubes and processed within 24 hours, with PBMCs isolated through density gradient centrifugation. PBMCs intended for TCR sequencing were cryopreserved in liquid nitrogen and thawed later in a water bath at 37 degrees C. Purity of sorted or isolated CD4+, CD8+ and CD8+ TEMRA cells was at least 90%. For this clonotype: It lacks a known antigen. No qualities accompany the bases; no much larger clone lies one base away.

The origin of this receptor is a human donor with Susac syndrome. The chain was built from TRBV29-1 and TRBJ1-2, with a weak D call of TRBD1 (6 bases match). Sequencing used CD4+ T cells from PBMCs. The sequenced DNA is TGCAGCGTTGCCAGGGGATGGGGCTACACCTTC. The encoded protein is CSVARGWGYTF.